This entry concerns a single T cell receptor (beta chain). Its antigen is as yet unknown. This sample was included in a study of T cells in Graves' hyperthyroidism and ophthalmopathy. Individuals with ophthalmopathy presented a Clinical Activity Score of at least 3, a NOSPECS grade of at least 4 and a duration under 3 months. Regions amplified from RNA transcripts were the TCR beta CDR3 regions. The TCR CDR3 first-round RT-PCR relied on the HTBI primer set. TCRdb used MiXCR to reprocess the multiplex PCR reads, holding one entry per CDR3 protein. The table has fewer than 450,000 distinct CDR3 sequences, 18% seen once. Study-wide points: Ophthalmopathy was distinguished from stable hyperthyroidism by 13 V-J signatures. Ophthalmopathy got predicted by the model a median approximately six months before its onset. Clonotypes that were expanded in thyroid above 0.001 mostly appeared in blood too.

V was shortened by 0 bases and J by 1 base, with 6 bases between the two germline ends. Per germline, CDR1 MRHNA and CDR2 SNTAGT. The CDR3 spans 15 residues. The V gene is TRBV6-4, the J gene TRBJ2-2, with D possibly being TRBD2 (6 bases). This TCR came from a man aged 18 to 29 with Graves' ophthalmopathy. Sequencing was performed on blood. In nucleotides, the CDR3 is TGTGCCAGCAGTGACTCTAGCGGGAACACCGGGGAGCTGTTTTTT. Protein: CASSDSSGNTGELFF.